Listed here are 21 T cell receptor beta chains from one sample, sequenced in a study of cytomegalovirus exposure and HLA in healthy donors. With 60 Vbeta and 13 Jbeta primers, the PCR was carried out. Assay used: immunoSEQ multiplex PCR; TCRdb lists only in-frame clones, some missing. The data contain 150,000 or so clones, around 80% of them singletons. Sequencing was carried out using PBMCs. Every receptor here comes from a man in his late teens or twenties in good health and CMV-seropositive.

The chain combines TRBV6-5 with TRBJ2-2, with D unclear. The germline gives CDR1 MNHEY, CDR2 SVGAGI. The CDR3 totals 12 residues. With 8 bases removed from V and 6 bases from J, the gap between germline ends came to 10 bases. The CDR3 bases are TGTGCCAGCCGCCGTGTAGCCGGGGAGCTGTTTTTT. Translated: CASRRVAGELFF.

CDR3 in amino acids: CANRLDSGTEAFF. The CDR3 region has the DNA TGTGCCAACCGATTAGACTCAGGGACTGAAGCTTTCTTT. The chain has TRBV2 and TRBJ1-1; tentatively, D is TRBD1 (5 bases). Germline CDR1 is SNHLY and CDR2 is FYNNEI. CDR3 length: 13 residues. Trimming removed 10 bases from V and 5 bases from J, with 17 bases in between.

The V gene is TRBV28, the J gene TRBJ1-2; TRBD1 agrees at 8 bases. The CDR3 extends over 15 amino acids. Germline values: CDR1 MDHEN, CDR2 SYDVKM. V was pared by 2 bases and J by 4 bases, with 6 bases of the junction left unmatched. Here the CDR3 reads CASSLGTGHFYGYTF. CDR3 sequence (DNA): TGTGCCAGCAGTTTAGGGACAGGCCACTTCTATGGCTACACCTTC.

This sequence joins TRBV2 and TRBJ2-3; the match to TRBD2 covers 12 bases. V was pared by 4 bases and J by 5 bases, with 7 bases of the junction left unmatched. Germline V CDR1 and CDR2: SNHLY, FYNNEI. This CDR3 region has 16 residues. CDR3 sequence: CASSGELAGGRDTQYF. CDR3 nucleotides: TGTGCCAGCAGTGGCGAACTAGCGGGAGGAAGAGATACGCAGTATTTT.

The chain combines TRBV7-3 with TRBJ2-6, with 7 bases lining up with TRBD2. The CDR3 has 17 amino acids. CDR1 and CDR2 from the germline V gene are SGHTA and FQGTGA. V dropped 1 base and J dropped 0; count of bases not matched to a gene: 3. CDR3 nucleotides: TGTGCCAGCAGCTTAAATGGCGGGAGCTCTGGGGCCAACGTCCTGACTTTC. Its translation is CASSLNGGSSGANVLTF.

The chain employs TRBV7-9 and TRBJ2-2; the D gene is possibly TRBD1 (7 bases). V shed 1 base and J shed 6 bases, with 18 bases lying between them. From germline, CDR1 is SEHNR and CDR2 FQNEAQ (reference sequence). The CDR3 sequence is 17 residues long. In nucleotides, the CDR3 is TGTGCCAGCAGCTTAGGGAGATTGACAGGGAGGCCCGGGGAGCTGTTTTTT. The encoded protein is CASSLGRLTGRPGELFF. The full variable domain, completed using reference TRBV7-9 and TRBJ2-2, is DTGVSQNPRHKITKRGQNVTFRCDPISEHNRLYWYRQTLGQGPEFLTYFQNEAQLEKSRLLSDRFSAERPKGSFSTLEIQRTEQGDSAMYLCASSLGRLTGRPGELFFGEGSRLTVL.

The chain employs TRBV5-1 and TRBJ1-5; D remains unclear. Germline values: CDR1 SGHRS, CDR2 YFSETQ. The CDR3 spans 14 residues. V was shortened by 4 bases and J by 7 bases, with 15 bases between the two germline ends. The CDR3 here is CASSPVGGNQPQHF. The CDR3 DNA sequence: TGCGCCAGCAGCCCGGTAGGAGGGAACCAGCCCCAGCATTTT.

This clone has just a few counts. V gene TRBV2 combines with J gene TRBJ2-3; the D gene is possibly TRBD2 (5 bases). Germline V gene sequence: CDR1 SNHLY, CDR2 FYNNEI. Trimming pared 6 bases from V and 2 bases from J, leaving 12 bases between. The CDR3 loop spans 14 amino acids. CDR3 amino acids: CASSATSITDTQYF. In DNA, the CDR3 is TGTGCCAGCAGCGCCACTAGTATCACAGATACGCAGTATTTT.

The chain links TRBV2 to TRBJ1-2; D not resolved. The V end was cut by 8 bases, the J end by 8 bases, with 12 bases between. Germline CDR1 SNHLY, CDR2 FYNNEI. The CDR3 spans 11 residues. CDR3 nucleotides: TGTGCCAGCGGAGCCCTTGGGGGCTACACCTTC. Residues: CASGALGGYTF.

The V gene is TRBV5-8, the J gene TRBJ1-2; 9 bases are shared with TRBD1. The CDR3 runs to 16 residues. Germline lookup yields CDR1 SGHTS and CDR2 YDEGEE. V was clipped by 4 bases and J by 4 bases; unmatched bases: 11. The CDR3 protein is CASSRGGGQGFYGYTF. For the CDR3, the DNA is TGTGCCAGCAGCCGGGGCGGGGGACAGGGCTTCTATGGCTACACCTTC.

This clone has only a few counts. The chain uses TRBV6-4 and TRBJ2-3; D perhaps matches TRBD2 (5 bases). Trimming stripped 3 bases from V and 13 bases from J, with 17 bases between. CDR3 length: 13 residues. Germline assignment: CDR1 MRHNA and CDR2 SNTAGT. The CDR3 protein is CASSEPPAGHKYF. The CDR3 coding sequence is TGTGCCAGCAGTGAACCCCCCGCGGGTCATAAGTATTTT.

In regard to this clone: This sample also contains other DNA sequences that code for the same CDR3. The V and J genes are TRBV2 and TRBJ1-1; unclear D gene. The CDR3 is made up of 13 amino acids. CDR1 SNHLY and CDR2 FYNNEI come from the germline V gene. V lost 6 bases, J lost 1 base, and 9 bases lay in between. CDR3 DNA: TGTGCCAGCAGCGAACAATGGAACACTGAAGCTTTCTTT. Protein: CASSEQWNTEAFF.

The DNA of the CDR3 is TGTGCCAGTACCCCCCGGCCAGGATCCCCAGACTATGGCTACACCTTC. It encodes CASTPRPGSPDYGYTF. The chain uses TRBV19 and TRBJ1-2, with D unresolved. This CDR3 has 16 residues. Germline values: CDR1 LNHDA, CDR2 SQIVND (reference sequence). The V end lost 7 bases, the J end lost 3 bases, and 21 bases lay between the germline ends.

The chain couples TRBV28 to TRBJ2-7; 12 nucleotides line up with TRBD1. Per the germline V gene, CDR1 is MDHEN and CDR2 is SYDVKM. This CDR3 contains 15 residues. With V trimmed by 7 bases and J by 5 bases, 9 bases remained unmatched. CDR3 coding DNA: TGTGCCAGCATCTCCACCGGGACAGGGGGCCACGAGCAGTACTTC. Amino acids: CASISTGTGGHEQYF.

V is TRBV11-2 and J is TRBJ1-5, with a weak D call TRBD1 (5 bases). The V end lost 5 bases, the J end lost 5 bases, and 10 bases lay between the germline ends. CDR1 and CDR2 (germline): SGHAT, FQNNGV. This CDR3 is built from 13 residues. This CDR3 reads CASSLGHYQPQHF. The CDR3 DNA sequence: TGTGCCAGCAGCCTTGGACACTATCAGCCCCAGCATTTT.

The chain employs TRBV6-5 and TRBJ2-1, with D possibly being TRBD1 (6 bases). Germline CDR1 and CDR2: MNHEY and SVGAGI. The CDR3 runs 15 residues. V lost 6 bases and J lost 3, with 15 bases in between. CDR3 DNA sequence: TGTGCCAGCAGAAAAGGGGGACGTCGCTACAATGAGCAGTTCTTC. This translates into CASRKGGRRYNEQFF.

This chain uses TRBV27 with TRBJ2-7, with 7 bases that match TRBD2. The V gene's germline CDR1 is MNHEY and CDR2 SMNVEV (reference sequence). V was pared by 3 bases and J by 2 bases, with 7 bases of the junction left unmatched. The CDR3 is 15 amino acids. As DNA, the CDR3 is TGTGCCAGCAGTTTGTCCGCTAGCGGCACCTACGAGCAGTACTTC. Residues: CASSLSASGTYEQYF.

The chain employs TRBV5-1 and TRBJ1-1, with 8 nucleotides matching TRBD1. V shed 2 bases and J 1 base; nucleotides not matched to a gene: 7. The CDR3 contains 16 residues. Germline V gene sequence: CDR1 SGHRS, CDR2 YFSETQ. CDR3 amino acids: CASSLHRGMPNTEAFF. The CDR3 nucleotides are TGCGCCAGCAGCTTACACAGGGGGATGCCGAACACTGAAGCTTTCTTT.

The V call is TRBV4-1, the J call TRBJ2-7; 9 nucleotides line up with TRBD2. Germline lookup yields CDR1 MGHRA and CDR2 YSYEKL. Trimming took 3 bases from V and 0 from J; bases not matched to a gene: 6. The CDR3 spans 16 residues. CDR3 in amino acids: CASSQALAGSSYEQYF. Here the CDR3 DNA reads TGCGCCAGCAGCCAGGCCCTAGCGGGAAGCTCCTACGAGCAGTACTTC.

This chain joins TRBV18 and TRBJ2-7; D is possibly TRBD1 (6 bases). The V gene's germline CDR1 is KGHSH and CDR2 LQKENI. V lost 1 base, J lost 7 bases, and 17 bases lay in between. The CDR3 has 15 amino acids. As DNA, the CDR3 is TGTGCCAGCTCACCACAAAGAACAGGGAGCCCGGAGCAGTACTTC. Residues: CASSPQRTGSPEQYF.

As DNA, the CDR3 is TGTGCCAGCAGCCCCGCCCGACAGGGGGGGAACATTCAGTACTTC. It yields the protein CASSPARQGGNIQYF. The chain is built from TRBV28 and TRBJ2-4; TRBD1 agrees at 9 bases. CDR3 length equals 15 residues. Germline assignment: CDR1 MDHEN and CDR2 SYDVKM. After removal of 6 bases from V and 7 bases from J, the junction contained 10 bases not matched to a gene.